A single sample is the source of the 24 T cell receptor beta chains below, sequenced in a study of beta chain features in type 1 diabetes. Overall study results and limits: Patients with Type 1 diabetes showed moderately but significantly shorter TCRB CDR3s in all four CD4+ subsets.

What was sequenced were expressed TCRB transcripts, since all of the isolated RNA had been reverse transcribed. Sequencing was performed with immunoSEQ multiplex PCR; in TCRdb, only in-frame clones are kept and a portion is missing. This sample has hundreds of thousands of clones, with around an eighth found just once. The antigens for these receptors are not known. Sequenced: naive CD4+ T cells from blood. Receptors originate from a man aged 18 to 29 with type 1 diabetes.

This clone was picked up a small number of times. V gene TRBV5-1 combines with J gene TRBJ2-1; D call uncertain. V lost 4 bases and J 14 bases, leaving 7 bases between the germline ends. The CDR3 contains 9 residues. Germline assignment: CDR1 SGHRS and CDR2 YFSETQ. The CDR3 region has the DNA TGCGCCAGCAGCAAAGGAAAGTTCTTC. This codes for CASSKGKFF.

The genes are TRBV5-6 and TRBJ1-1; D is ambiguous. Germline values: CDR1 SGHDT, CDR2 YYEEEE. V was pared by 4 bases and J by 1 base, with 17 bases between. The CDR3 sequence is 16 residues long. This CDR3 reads CASSPDPSEPNTEAFF. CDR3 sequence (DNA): TGTGCCAGCAGCCCGGACCCTAGTGAGCCGAACACTGAAGCTTTCTTT. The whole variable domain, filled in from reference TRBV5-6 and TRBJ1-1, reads DAGVTQSPTHLIKTRGQQVTLRCSPKSGHDTVSWYQQALGQGPQFIFQYYEEEERQRGNFPDRFSGHQFPNYSSELNVNALLLGDSALYLCASSPDPSEPNTEAFFGQGTRLTVV.

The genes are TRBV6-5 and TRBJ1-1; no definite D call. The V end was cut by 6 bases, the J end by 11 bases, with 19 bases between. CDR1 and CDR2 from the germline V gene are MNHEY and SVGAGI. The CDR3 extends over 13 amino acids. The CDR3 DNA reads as TGTGCCAGCAGGATTTGGGCCCGAAGTTGGGCTTTCTTT. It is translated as CASRIWARSWAFF.

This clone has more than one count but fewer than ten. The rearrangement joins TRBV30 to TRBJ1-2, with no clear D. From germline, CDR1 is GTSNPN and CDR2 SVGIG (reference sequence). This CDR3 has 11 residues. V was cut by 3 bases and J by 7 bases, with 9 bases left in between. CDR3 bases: TGTGCCTGGAGGGCCACGGGTGGCTACACCTTC. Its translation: CAWRATGGYTF. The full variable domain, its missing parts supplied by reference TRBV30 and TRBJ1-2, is SQTIHQWPATLVQPVGSPLSLECTVEGTSNPNLYWYRQAAGRGLQLLFYSVGIGQISSEVPQNLSASRPQDRQFILSSKKLLLSDSGFYLCAWRATGGYTFGSGTRLTVV.

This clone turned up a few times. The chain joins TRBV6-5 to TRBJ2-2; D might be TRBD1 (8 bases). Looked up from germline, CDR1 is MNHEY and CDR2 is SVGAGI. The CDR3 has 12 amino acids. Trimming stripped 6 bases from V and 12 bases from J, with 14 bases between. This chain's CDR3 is CASSSQGGKLFF. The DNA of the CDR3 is TGTGCCAGCAGCTCACAGGGGGGGAAGCTGTTTTTT.

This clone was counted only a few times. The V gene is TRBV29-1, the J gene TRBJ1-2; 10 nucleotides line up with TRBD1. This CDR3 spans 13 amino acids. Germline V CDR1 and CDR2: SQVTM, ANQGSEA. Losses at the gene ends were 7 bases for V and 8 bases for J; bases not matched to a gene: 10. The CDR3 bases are TGCAGCGCAACTGGGACAGGGGTATACGGCTACACCTTC. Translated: CSATGTGVYGYTF.

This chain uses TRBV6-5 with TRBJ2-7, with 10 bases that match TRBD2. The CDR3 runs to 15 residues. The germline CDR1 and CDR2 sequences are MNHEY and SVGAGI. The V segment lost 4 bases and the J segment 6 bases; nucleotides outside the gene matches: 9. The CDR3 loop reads CASSSGLAEPSEQYF. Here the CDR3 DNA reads TGTGCCAGCAGTTCAGGACTAGCGGAGCCCAGCGAGCAGTACTTC.

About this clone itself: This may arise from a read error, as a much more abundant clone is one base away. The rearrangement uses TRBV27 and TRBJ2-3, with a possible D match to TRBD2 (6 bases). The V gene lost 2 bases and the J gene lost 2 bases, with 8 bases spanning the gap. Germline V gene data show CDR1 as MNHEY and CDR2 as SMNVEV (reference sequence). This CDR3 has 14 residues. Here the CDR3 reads CASSLAGPTDTQYF. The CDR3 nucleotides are TGTGCCAGCAGTTTAGCGGGGCCCACAGATACGCAGTATTTT.

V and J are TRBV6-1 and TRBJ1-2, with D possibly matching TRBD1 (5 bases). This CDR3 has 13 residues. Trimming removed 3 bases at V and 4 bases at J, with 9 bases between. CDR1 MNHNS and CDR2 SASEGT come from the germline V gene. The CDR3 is CASSDQGGYGYTF. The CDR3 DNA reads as TGTGCCAGCAGTGACCAGGGAGGCTATGGCTACACCTTC.

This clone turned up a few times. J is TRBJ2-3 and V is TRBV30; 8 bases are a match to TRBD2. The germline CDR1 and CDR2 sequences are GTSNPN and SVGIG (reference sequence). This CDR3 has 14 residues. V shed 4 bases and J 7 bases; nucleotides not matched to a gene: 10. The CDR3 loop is CAWKVGGRPNTQYF. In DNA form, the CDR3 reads TGTGCCTGGAAAGTAGGCGGGAGGCCGAATACGCAGTATTTT.

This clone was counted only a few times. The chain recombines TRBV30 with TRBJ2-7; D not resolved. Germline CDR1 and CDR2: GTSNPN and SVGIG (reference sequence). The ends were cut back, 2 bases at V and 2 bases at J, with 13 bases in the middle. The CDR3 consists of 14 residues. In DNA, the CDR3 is TGTGCCTGGAGTCCTCGAAGACGGGCCTACGAGCAGTACTTC. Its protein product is CAWSPRRRAYEQYF.

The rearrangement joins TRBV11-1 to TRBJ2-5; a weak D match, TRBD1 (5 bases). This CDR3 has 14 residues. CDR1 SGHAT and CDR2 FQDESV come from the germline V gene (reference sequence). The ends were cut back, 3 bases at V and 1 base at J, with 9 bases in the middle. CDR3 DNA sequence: TGTGCCAGCAGCTTGACAGAAGTCCAAGAGACCCAGTACTTC. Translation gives CASSLTEVQETQYF.

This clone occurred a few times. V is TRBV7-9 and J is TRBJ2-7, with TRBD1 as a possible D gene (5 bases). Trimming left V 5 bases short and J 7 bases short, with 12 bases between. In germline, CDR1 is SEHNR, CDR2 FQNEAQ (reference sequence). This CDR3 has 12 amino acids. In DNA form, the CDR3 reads TGTGCCAGCAGCCGACAGACTTTGGAGCAGTACTTC. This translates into CASSRQTLEQYF. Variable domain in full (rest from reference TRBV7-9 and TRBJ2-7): DTGVSQNPRHKITKRGQNVTFRCDPISEHNRLYWYRQTLGQGPEFLTYFQNEAQLEKSRLLSDRFSAERPKGSFSTLEIQRTEQGDSAMYLCASSRQTLEQYFGPGTRLTVT.

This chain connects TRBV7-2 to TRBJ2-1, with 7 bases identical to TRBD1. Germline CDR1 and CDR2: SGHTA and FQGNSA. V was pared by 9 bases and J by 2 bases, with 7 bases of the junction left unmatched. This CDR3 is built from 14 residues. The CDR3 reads CASKNRGAYNEQFF. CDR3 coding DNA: TGTGCCAGTAAAAACAGGGGCGCCTACAATGAGCAGTTCTTC.

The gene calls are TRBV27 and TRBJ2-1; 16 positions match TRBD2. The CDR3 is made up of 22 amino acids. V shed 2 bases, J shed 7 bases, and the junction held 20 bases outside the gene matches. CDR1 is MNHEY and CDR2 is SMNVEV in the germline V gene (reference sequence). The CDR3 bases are TGTGCCAGCAGTTTACGATGGCGTCCCGGGACTAGCGGGAGGGCCATTTGGAATGAGCAGTTCTTC. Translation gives CASSLRWRPGTSGRAIWNEQFF.

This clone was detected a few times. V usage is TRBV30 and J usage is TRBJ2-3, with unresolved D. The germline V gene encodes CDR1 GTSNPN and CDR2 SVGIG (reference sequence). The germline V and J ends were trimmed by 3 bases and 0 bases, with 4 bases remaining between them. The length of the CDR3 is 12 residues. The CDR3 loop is CAWRWSTDTQYF. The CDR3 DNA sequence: TGTGCCTGGAGGTGGAGCACAGATACGCAGTATTTT. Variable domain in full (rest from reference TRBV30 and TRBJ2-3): SQTIHQWPATLVQPVGSPLSLECTVEGTSNPNLYWYRQAAGRGLQLLFYSVGIGQISSEVPQNLSASRPQDRQFILSSKKLLLSDSGFYLCAWRWSTDTQYFGPGTRLTVL.

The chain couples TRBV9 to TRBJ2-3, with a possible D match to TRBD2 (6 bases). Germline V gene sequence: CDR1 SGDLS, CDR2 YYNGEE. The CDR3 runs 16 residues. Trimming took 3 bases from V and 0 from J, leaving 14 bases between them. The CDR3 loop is CASSAGLDDSTDTQYF. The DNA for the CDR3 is TGTGCCAGCAGCGCGGGACTTGACGATAGCACAGATACGCAGTATTTT.

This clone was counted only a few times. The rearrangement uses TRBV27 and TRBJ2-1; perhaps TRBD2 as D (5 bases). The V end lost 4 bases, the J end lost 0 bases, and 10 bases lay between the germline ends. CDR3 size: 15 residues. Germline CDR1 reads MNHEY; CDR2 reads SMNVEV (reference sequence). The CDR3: CASSSLAGSYNEQFF. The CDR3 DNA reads TGTGCCAGCAGTTCCCTAGCAGGCTCCTACAATGAGCAGTTCTTC.

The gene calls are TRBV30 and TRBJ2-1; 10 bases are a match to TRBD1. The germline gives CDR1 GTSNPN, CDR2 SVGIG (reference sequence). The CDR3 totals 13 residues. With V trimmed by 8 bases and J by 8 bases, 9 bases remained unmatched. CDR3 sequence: CASDRGLGDEQFF. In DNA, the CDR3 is TGTGCCAGTGACAGGGGGCTCGGGGATGAGCAGTTCTTC. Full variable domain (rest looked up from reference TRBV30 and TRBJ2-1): SQTIHQWPATLVQPVGSPLSLECTVEGTSNPNLYWYRQAAGRGLQLLFYSVGIGQISSEVPQNLSASRPQDRQFILSSKKLLLSDSGFYLCASDRGLGDEQFFGPGTRLTVL.

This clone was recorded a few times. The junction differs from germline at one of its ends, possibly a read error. The CDR3 loop reads CASSLGDRVFPYSGANVLTF. DNA of the CDR3: TGTGCCAGCAGCCTAGGGGACAGGGTTTTCCCCTACTCTGGGGCCAACGTCCTGACTTTC. V usage is TRBV13 and J usage is TRBJ2-6, with 9 bases identical to TRBD1. This CDR3 is built from 20 residues. CDR1 is PRHDT, CDR2 FYEKMQ, per germline (reference sequence).

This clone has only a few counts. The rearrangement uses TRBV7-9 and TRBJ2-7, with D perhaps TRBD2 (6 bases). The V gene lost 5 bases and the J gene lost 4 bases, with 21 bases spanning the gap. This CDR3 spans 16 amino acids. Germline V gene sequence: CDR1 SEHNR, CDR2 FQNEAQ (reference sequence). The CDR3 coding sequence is TGTGCCAGCAGCGGAGGGCGGGCGGTATTTACTTACGAGCAGTACTTC. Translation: CASSGGRAVFTYEQYF. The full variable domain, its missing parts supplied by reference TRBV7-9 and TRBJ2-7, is DTGVSQNPRHKITKRGQNVTFRCDPISEHNRLYWYRQTLGQGPEFLTYFQNEAQLEKSRLLSDRFSAERPKGSFSTLEIQRTEQGDSAMYLCASSGGRAVFTYEQYFGPGTRLTVT.

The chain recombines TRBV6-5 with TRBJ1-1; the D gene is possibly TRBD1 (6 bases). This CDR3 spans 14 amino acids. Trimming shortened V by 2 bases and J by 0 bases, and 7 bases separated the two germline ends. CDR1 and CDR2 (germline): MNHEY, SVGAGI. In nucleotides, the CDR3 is TGTGCCAGCAGTTACGGGGGGCTGAACACTGAAGCTTTCTTT. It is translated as CASSYGGLNTEAFF.

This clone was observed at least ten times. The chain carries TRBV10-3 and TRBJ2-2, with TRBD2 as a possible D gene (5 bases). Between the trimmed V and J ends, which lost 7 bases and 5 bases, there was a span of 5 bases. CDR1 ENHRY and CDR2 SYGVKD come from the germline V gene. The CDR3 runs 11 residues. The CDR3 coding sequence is TGTGCCATCACGGGGACCGGGGAGCTGTTTTTT. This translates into CAITGTGELFF.

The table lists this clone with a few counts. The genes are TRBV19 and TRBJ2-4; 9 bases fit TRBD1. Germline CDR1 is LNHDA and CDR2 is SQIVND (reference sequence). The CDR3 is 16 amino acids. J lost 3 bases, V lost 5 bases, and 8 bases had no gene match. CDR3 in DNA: TGTGCCAGTAGTCTACACCGGGACAGGGTCAAAAACATTCAGTACTTC. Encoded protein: CASSLHRDRVKNIQYF.